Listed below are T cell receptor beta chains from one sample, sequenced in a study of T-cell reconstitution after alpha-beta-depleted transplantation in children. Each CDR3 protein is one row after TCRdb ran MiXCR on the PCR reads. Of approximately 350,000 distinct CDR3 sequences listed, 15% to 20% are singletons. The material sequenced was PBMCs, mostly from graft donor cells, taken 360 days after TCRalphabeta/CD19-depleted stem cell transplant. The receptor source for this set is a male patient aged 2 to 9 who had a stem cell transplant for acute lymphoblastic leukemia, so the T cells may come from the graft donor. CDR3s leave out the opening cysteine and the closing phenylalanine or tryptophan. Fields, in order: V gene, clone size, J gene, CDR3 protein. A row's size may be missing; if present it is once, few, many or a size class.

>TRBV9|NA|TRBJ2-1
ASSVKGLAYNEQF
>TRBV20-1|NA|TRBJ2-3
SGREWTDTQY
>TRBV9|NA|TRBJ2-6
ASSVGPGTGVGGSGANVLT
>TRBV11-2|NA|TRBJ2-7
ASSFRVVDSSGAYEQY
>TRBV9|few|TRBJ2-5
ASSVSPTGETQY
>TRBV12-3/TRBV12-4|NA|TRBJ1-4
ASSFQTGGREKLF
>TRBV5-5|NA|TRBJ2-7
ASSLRRGAGLDYEQY
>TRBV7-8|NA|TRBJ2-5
ASSPSGLAGEETQY
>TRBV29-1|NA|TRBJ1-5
SVAGAAGQPQH
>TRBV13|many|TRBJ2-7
ASSPVASYEQY
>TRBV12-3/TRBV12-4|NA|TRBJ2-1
ASILRGTSGSNEQF
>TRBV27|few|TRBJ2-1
ASSTTMWSRDEQF
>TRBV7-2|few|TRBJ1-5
ASSLGQLSNQPQH
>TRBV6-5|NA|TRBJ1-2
ASSYSGGGDGYT
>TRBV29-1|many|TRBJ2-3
SVEGLQVDTQY
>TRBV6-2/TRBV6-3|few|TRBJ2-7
ASSSSTSGKNEQY
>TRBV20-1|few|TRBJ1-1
SAQGNTEAF
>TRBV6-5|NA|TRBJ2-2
ASSYGRGLAESTGELF
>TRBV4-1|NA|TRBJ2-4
ASSQLGRGKNQNIQY
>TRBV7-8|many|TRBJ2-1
ASRKMGAGGSYNEQF
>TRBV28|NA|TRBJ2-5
ASSYLAGEETQY
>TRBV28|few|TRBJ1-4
ASSFTDGTTGKLF
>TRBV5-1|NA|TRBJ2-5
ASSLSGQSPETQY
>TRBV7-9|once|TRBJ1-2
ASSPGLSNYGYT
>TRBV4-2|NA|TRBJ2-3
ASREGRTDTQY
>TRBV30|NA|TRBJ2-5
AWSVGGLQETQY
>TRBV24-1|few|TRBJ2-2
ATERKPGELF
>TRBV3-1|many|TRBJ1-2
ASSQPYWGGDGYT
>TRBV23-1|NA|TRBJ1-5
ASLQGGYQPQH
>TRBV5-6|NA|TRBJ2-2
ASSLGRGPRELF
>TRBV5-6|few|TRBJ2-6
ASSFRASGANVLT
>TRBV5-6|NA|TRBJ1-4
ASSLTAGGRSEKLF
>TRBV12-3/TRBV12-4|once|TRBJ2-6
ASSFRGLARSGANVLT
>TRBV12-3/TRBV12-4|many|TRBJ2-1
ASSLGTVITATDEQF
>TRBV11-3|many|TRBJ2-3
ASSFRYTDTQY
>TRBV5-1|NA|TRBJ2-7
ASSFRGGSYEQY
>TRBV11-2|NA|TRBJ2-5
ASSLQLADPLLETQY
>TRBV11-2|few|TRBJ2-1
ASSPLAGAPYNEQF
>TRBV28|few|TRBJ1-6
ASSFDSLYNSPLH
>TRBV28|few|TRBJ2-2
ASSSPGQNTGELF
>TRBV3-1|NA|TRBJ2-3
ASSQDGDWVRDTQY
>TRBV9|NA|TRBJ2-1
ASNRGLAGRVNEQF
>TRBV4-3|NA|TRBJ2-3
ASSQGDRETDTQY
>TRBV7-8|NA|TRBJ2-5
ASSLRGRLGQETQY
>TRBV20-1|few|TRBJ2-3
SARVSGRGSQY
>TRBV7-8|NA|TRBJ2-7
ASSLMGLGLVGKQY
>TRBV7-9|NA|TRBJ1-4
ASRQTGFEEKLF
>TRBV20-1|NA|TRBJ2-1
SARLAGGPSQF
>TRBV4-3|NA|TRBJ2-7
ASSESSGTGVYEQY
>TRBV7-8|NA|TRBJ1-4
ASSLIPGSNEKLF
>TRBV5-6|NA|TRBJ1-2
ASSPGTGNYGYT
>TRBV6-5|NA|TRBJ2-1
ASSASRGLF
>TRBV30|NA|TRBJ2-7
AWSPGLVSEQY
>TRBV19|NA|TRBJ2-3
ASSTQAGSDTQY
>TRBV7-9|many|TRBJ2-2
ASSRQVTGELF
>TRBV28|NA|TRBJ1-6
ASWGGRSNSPLH
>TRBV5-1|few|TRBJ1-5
ASSSLPGNNQPQH
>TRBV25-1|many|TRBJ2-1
ASSEWASGNYNEQF
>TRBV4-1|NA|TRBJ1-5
ASSQAGGANNQPQH